This TCR beta chain was recovered during a study of regulatory T cells in long-lasting Graves disease. Study as a whole: Graves' cases, newly diagnosed, had used antithyroid drugs under 3 months. Study-level results: Favored usage of TRBV28, TRBJ1-2 and TRBJ2-5 was recorded in persistent disease. Clonotypes that were public and shared totalled 2,741 in persistent patients versus 750 to 1,000 in new patients. No thyroid tissue was studied; the work used peripheral blood only.

According to the study, TCR beta libraries were built with iRepertoire HTBI primers and CDR3-region Arm-PCR. TCRdb called the multiplex PCR reads again in MiXCR, with one record for every CDR3 protein. The sample has 300,000 to 400,000 distinct CDR3 sequences, 15% to 20% seen once; the top ten hold around 36%. Time point here: newly diagnosed GD, antithyroid drugs for less than 3 months. PBMC-derived RNA was used for the TCR library. V was trimmed by 4 bases and J by 8 bases, leaving 6 bases between them. Germline V CDR1 and CDR2: LGHDT, YNNKEL (reference sequence). The CDR3 contains 11 residues. This clonotype has at least ten counts. What it binds is unknown.

The J gene is TRBJ2-1, the V gene TRBV3-1; no definite D call. The sequence was collected from a female donor with Graves disease. Sample: peripheral blood mononuclear cells (PBMCs), taken at new diagnosis, from a patient treated with antithyroid drugs. CDR3 DNA sequence: TGTGCCAGCAGCCTTGGCGATGAGCAGTTCTTC. Its protein product is CASSLGDEQFF.